The entry below describes one T cell receptor beta chain. One end of the junction is discordant with germline, which a read error may explain. The authors prepared the TCRbeta library with unique molecular identifiers. TCRdb passed the PCR reads through MiXCR, listing each CDR3 protein once. The data show around 680,000 distinct CDR3 sequences, 16% seen once. This sample is part of a study of T-cell reconstitution after alpha-beta-depleted transplantation in children. The CDR3 has 18 amino acids. Germline CDR1 MNHEY, CDR2 SMNVEV (reference sequence). The V and J genes are TRBV27 and TRBJ1-5; D remains unclear. This TCR was recovered from a human donor who donated a stem cell graft to a child with acute myeloid leukemia. The material sequenced was PBMCs from the stem cell graft donor, taken from the stem cell graft. The CDR3 DNA reads TGTACCAGCAGTTTATCCTCCACCGGAGTTTATAGCAATCAGCCCCAGCATTTT. Its protein is CTSSLSSTGVYSNQPQHF.